This passage covers 29 T cell receptor beta chains from one sample sequenced in a study of blood T cell repertoires in COVID-19. Clones were sequenced by immunoSEQ multiplex PCR, and TCRdb holds only the in-frame ones, with some missing. The profile shows over 95,000 clones, around 85% of them singletons. What was sequenced was peripheral blood. The receptors were sampled from an older woman with COVID-19, enrolled during active disease.

This clone appeared a few times. The rearrangement joins TRBV4-1 to TRBJ1-1, with D possibly being TRBD1 (5 bases). The CDR3 has 12 amino acids. Germline CDR1 is MGHRA and CDR2 is YSYEKL. Trimming stripped 0 bases from V and 11 bases from J, with 10 bases between. The CDR3 coding sequence is TGCGCCAGCAGCCAAGATTGGGGGGTTGCTTTCTTT. Its translation is CASSQDWGVAFF.

V and J are TRBV21-1 and TRBJ1-4. TRBV21-1 is tagged as a pseudogene. The CDR3 extends over 13 amino acids. The CDR3 loop reads CASSKKPNEKLFF. CDR3 nucleotides: TGTGCCAGCAGCAAGAAGCCTAATGAAAAACTGTTTTTT.

The chain joins TRBV4-1 to TRBJ2-1, with 7 bases matching TRBD1. J lost 1 base, V lost 3 bases, and 6 bases had no gene match. Germline V gene sequence: CDR1 MGHRA, CDR2 YSYEKL. This CDR3 comprises 16 residues. The CDR3 nucleotides read TGCGCCAGCAGCCAGGAAGACAGGGTTTCCTACAATGAGCAGTTCTTC. Protein product: CASSQEDRVSYNEQFF.

The rearrangement uses TRBV2 and TRBJ1-5; TRBD1 agrees at 7 bases. CDR3 length equals 15 residues. The ends lost 6 bases at V and 6 bases at J; junction bases unmatched: 11. Germline V gives CDR1 SNHLY, CDR2 FYNNEI. CDR3: CASRIVQGKVQPQHF. CDR3 bases: TGTGCCAGCAGGATTGTACAGGGGAAGGTTCAGCCCCAGCATTTT.

The rearrangement links TRBV6-2 or TRBV6-3 to TRBJ2-1; 9 bases line up with TRBD2. J gave up 3 bases and V 2 bases, and 14 bases lay outside the gene matches. The germline CDR1 and CDR2 sequences are MNHEY and SVGEGT. The CDR3 sequence is 19 residues long. The CDR3 loop reads CASSYPLSTGTSLYNEQFF. CDR3 nucleotides: TGTGCCAGCAGTTACCCGCTCTCAACCGGGACTAGCCTCTACAATGAGCAGTTCTTC.

The chain is built from TRBV3-1 (or the pseudogene TRBV3-2) and TRBJ2-5; a possible D gene is TRBD2 (5 bases). Germline V gene lookup returns CDR1 LGHDT and CDR2 YNNKEL (reference sequence). V gave up 4 bases and J gave up 2 bases, with 11 bases separating them. The CDR3 contains 14 residues. The CDR3 here is CASSPGGSQETQYF. The CDR3 DNA reads TGTGCCAGCAGCCCGGGCGGGTCACAAGAGACCCAGTACTTC.

Concerning this clone itself: Other DNA sequences in this sample translate to the same CDR3. The CDR3: CASRLGGAPQETQYF. Here the CDR3 DNA reads TGTGCAAGTCGTTTAGGCGGGGCGCCCCAAGAGACCCAGTACTTC. The chain uses TRBV12-2 and TRBJ2-5; the table's D gene call, TRBD2, was not cross checked with the DNA. TRBV12-2 is reported as a pseudogene. This CDR3 has 15 residues.

The chain combines TRBV30 with TRBJ1-5; D not resolved. Germline V gene sequence: CDR1 GTSNPN, CDR2 SVGIG (reference sequence). Trimming pared 0 bases from V and 7 bases from J, leaving 13 bases between. The CDR3 consists of 14 residues. The CDR3 sequence is CAWSVGGKVQPQHF. The CDR3 nucleotides read TGTGCCTGGAGTGTCGGCGGCAAGGTGCAGCCCCAGCATTTT.

This clone was observed a single time. This chain connects TRBV29-1 to TRBJ1-1; no firm D call. The V end lost 3 bases, the J end lost 4 bases, and 15 bases lay between the germline ends. CDR3 length equals 14 residues. Germline lookup yields CDR1 SQVTM and CDR2 ANQGSEA. CDR3 region: CSVDSPGTGTEAFF. In DNA, the CDR3 is TGCAGCGTTGATTCTCCGGGAACGGGCACTGAAGCTTTCTTT.

The CDR3 DNA reads TGCGCCAGCACCGGATTGGACAGGGGACTTAGCACAGATACGCAGTATTTT. Translating gives CASTGLDRGLSTDTQYF. The V gene is TRBV5-1, the J gene TRBJ2-3; 9 bases are a match to TRBD1. The CDR3 runs 17 residues. Germline V gives CDR1 SGHRS, CDR2 YFSETQ. V lost 6 bases to trimming and J lost 0 bases; unmatched junction nucleotides: 11.

The chain has TRBV5-1 and TRBJ1-2, with 7 bases lining up with TRBD1. Germline V lookup: CDR1 SGHRS, CDR2 YFSETQ. V was clipped by 4 bases and J by 7 bases; unmatched bases: 10. The CDR3 sequence is 14 residues long. CDR3: CASSGGQSFAGYTF. CDR3 sequence (DNA): TGCGCCAGCAGCGGGGGACAGTCTTTCGCTGGCTACACCTTC.

The chain uses TRBV5-6 and TRBJ1-6; 7 bases match TRBD1. After removal of 3 bases from V and 6 bases from J, the junction contained 3 bases not matched to a gene. Per germline, CDR1 SGHDT and CDR2 YYEEEE. This CDR3 comprises 14 residues. The CDR3 nucleotides read TGTGCCAGCAGCTGGGGACAGCCTAATTCACCCCTCCACTTT. It is translated as CASSWGQPNSPLHF. Combining the CDR3 with reference TRBV5-6 and TRBJ1-6 gives the whole variable domain DAGVTQSPTHLIKTRGQQVTLRCSPKSGHDTVSWYQQALGQGPQFIFQYYEEEERQRGNFPDRFSGHQFPNYSSELNVNALLLGDSALYLCASSWGQPNSPLHFGNGTRLTVT.

This clone was observed a few times. The chain links TRBV7-8 to TRBJ1-6; a weak D match, TRBD1 (5 bases). From germline, CDR1 is SGHVS and CDR2 FQNEAQ. The V gene lost 1 base and the J gene lost 10 bases, with 17 bases spanning the gap. The CDR3 is 16 amino acids. CDR3 sequence reads: CASSLVRAGWHSPLHF. CDR3 DNA: TGTGCCAGCAGCTTAGTAAGGGCAGGGTGGCACTCACCCCTCCACTTT.

The V call is TRBV10-1, the J call TRBJ1-6; a possible D gene is TRBD1 (5 bases). Germline CDR1 reads WNHNN; CDR2 reads SYGVQD (reference sequence). The CDR3 length is 14 residues. The V gene lost 6 bases and the J gene lost 6 bases, with 12 bases spanning the gap. CDR3 DNA: TGCGCCAGCAGCGATGACAGCTTTAATTCACCCCTCCACTTT. It is translated as CASSDDSFNSPLHF.

This clone has just a few counts. The chain has TRBV2 and TRBJ2-3; 15 nucleotides line up with TRBD2. The junction had 13 bases not matched to a gene; V was cut back by 4 bases and J by 2 bases. Germline values: CDR1 SNHLY, CDR2 FYNNEI. The CDR3 has 20 residues. The CDR3 loop is CASSGGLAGGPTSNTDTQYF. The DNA for the CDR3 is TGTGCCAGCAGTGGAGGACTAGCGGGGGGGCCGACCTCCAACACAGATACGCAGTATTTT.

This chain uses TRBV27 with TRBJ2-3; 8 positions agree with TRBD1. The CDR3 totals 11 residues. Trimming took 6 bases from V and 10 from J; bases not matched to a gene: 3. The V gene's germline CDR1 is MNHEY and CDR2 SMNVEV (reference sequence). The CDR3 sequence is CASRTGEAQYF. For the CDR3, the DNA is TGTGCCAGCAGGACAGGGGAAGCGCAGTATTTT.

This clone was seen just once. The V gene is TRBV4-3, the J gene TRBJ2-7; TRBD1 might be the D (5 bases). Germline assignment: CDR1 LGHNA and CDR2 YSLEER. The CDR3 is 13 amino acids. Between the trimmed V and J ends, which lost 4 bases and 6 bases, there was a span of 13 bases. CDR3 nucleotides: TGCGCCAGCAGCCTAGTGACAGCCGGCGAGCAGTACTTC. The encoded protein is CASSLVTAGEQYF.

The chain recombines TRBV5-6 with TRBJ2-5, with 8 bases that match TRBD2. This CDR3 spans 15 amino acids. The germline V gene has CDR1 SGHDT and CDR2 YYEEEE. Trimming cost V 3 bases and J 7 bases; bases outside gene matches: 11. The CDR3 DNA follows: TGTGCCAGCAGCTCGCAAGGACTAGCATATGGGACCCAGTACTTC. Residues: CASSSQGLAYGTQYF.

The rearrangement joins TRBV4-1 to TRBJ1-4; 7 bases fit TRBD1. This CDR3 has 17 residues. Per germline, CDR1 MGHRA and CDR2 YSYEKL. J lost 5 bases, V lost 0 bases, and 9 bases had no gene match. DNA for the CDR3: TGCGCCAGCAGCCAAGATAGGAGAGGGACAGTGAATGAAAAACTGTTTTTT. It yields the protein CASSQDRRGTVNEKLFF.

The CDR3 loop is CASSQPSGGTRYEQYF. The CDR3 region has the DNA TGCGCCAGCAGCCAACCTAGCGGGGGGACCCGCTACGAGCAGTACTTC. The rearrangement joins TRBV4-1 to TRBJ2-7; 11 positions match TRBD2. Germline V lookup: CDR1 MGHRA, CDR2 YSYEKL. The CDR3 length is 16 residues. Trimming removed 2 bases from V and 3 bases from J; junction bases left unmatched: 6.

This chain joins TRBV5-4 and TRBJ1-2; 7 bases are shared with TRBD1. CDR1 SGHNT and CDR2 YYREEE come from the germline V gene (reference sequence). After removal of 5 bases from V and 3 bases from J, the junction contained 4 bases not matched to a gene. The CDR3 is made up of 13 amino acids. The CDR3 DNA reads as TGTGCCAGCAGATCCGGGACAGACTATGGCTACACCTTC. It codes for CASRSGTDYGYTF.

CDR3: CASSLGPLSTGAYGYTF. The CDR3, as DNA: TGCGCCAGCAGCTTGGGCCCATTATCGACAGGGGCCTATGGCTACACCTTC. The rearrangement joins TRBV5-1 to TRBJ1-2, with 8 positions matching TRBD1. CDR3 length equals 17 residues. Unmatched junction bases numbered 11, after V lost 0 bases and J lost 4 bases. CDR1 is SGHRS and CDR2 is YFSETQ in the germline V gene.

This clone has only one observation. CDR3 nucleotide sequence: TGTGCCAGCAGCCATGGTCGGAGGGGGGGGCCGGAGACCCAGTACTTC. It translates to CASSHGRRGGPETQYF. The chain is built from TRBV4-2 and TRBJ2-5; TRBD2 is a possible D gene (7 bases). This CDR3 is 16 amino acids long. V lost 3 bases, J lost 5 bases, and 19 bases lay in between. Germline assignment: CDR1 LGHNA and CDR2 YNFKEQ.

This chain connects TRBV3-1 (or the pseudogene TRBV3-2) to TRBJ2-7; D gene ambiguous. CDR1 is LGHDT, CDR2 YNNKEL, per germline (reference sequence). The CDR3 runs to 12 residues. Deletions cut 4 bases from V and 3 bases from J, with 7 bases between. The DNA for the CDR3 is TGTGCCAGCAGCCCAGGCCTCTACGAGCAGTACTTC. The encoded protein is CASSPGLYEQYF.

The chain employs TRBV6-4 and TRBJ2-1, with 8 bases matching TRBD2. The length of the CDR3 is 18 residues. Germline V gene lookup returns CDR1 MRHNA and CDR2 SNTAGT. Trimming took 0 bases from V and 2 from J; bases not matched to a gene: 9. This CDR3 is CASSDSAPGGGTYNEQFF. The CDR3 nucleotides are TGTGCCAGCAGTGACTCAGCCCCCGGCGGGGGGACCTACAATGAGCAGTTCTTC.

A few counts support this clone. This chain connects TRBV14 to TRBJ2-7; D is possibly TRBD1 (6 bases). CDR3 length: 12 residues. V was cut by 6 bases and J by 3 bases, with 9 bases left in between. Germline values: CDR1 SGHDN, CDR2 FVKESK. The CDR3 region is CASSDRYYEQYF. For the CDR3, the DNA is TGTGCCAGCAGTGACAGGTACTACGAGCAGTACTTC.

As concerns this clone: Compared with germline, one end of the junction differs, possibly owing to a read error. J is TRBJ1-1 and V is TRBV2; 9 bases align to TRBD1. There are 13 residues in the CDR3. Germline loops: CDR1 SNHLY, CDR2 FYNNEI. The DNA of the CDR3 is TGTGCCAGCAGTGAAAGGGACAGGGTCTGGTCCTCATGG. It specifies CASSERDRVWSSW.

The chain has TRBV28 and TRBJ1-5, with a tentative D call TRBD1 (5 bases). Trimming left V 8 bases short and J 6 bases short, with 17 bases between. The CDR3 has 14 residues. Germline CDR1 MDHEN, CDR2 SYDVKM. The CDR3 reads CASRPGGGVQPQHF. The CDR3 DNA reads TGTGCCAGCCGGCCGGGCGGGGGGGTTCAGCCCCAGCATTTT.

As to this clone: Compared with germline, one end of the junction differs, possibly owing to a read error. The V and J genes are TRBV5-4 and TRBJ1-1, with TRBD1 identical over 7 bases. In germline, CDR1 is SGHNT, CDR2 YYREEE (reference sequence). The length of the CDR3 is 14 residues. The CDR3 here is CASRLGQQNTEAFF. In nucleotides, the CDR3 is TGTGCCAGCAGGTTGGGACAGCAGAACACTGAAGCTTTCTTT.